This is a list of T cell receptor beta chains from one sample in a study of shared clonotypes between healthy human individuals. Only in-frame clones appear in the TCRdb table, and some are missing; sequencing was by immunoSEQ multiplex PCR. The repertoire holds a few million clones, with approximately 93% as singletons. Sequenced: naive CD4+ T cells from PBMCs. Receptors originate from a man aged 18 to 29 in good health. Some clones in this sample may be carry-over from other donors' samples. The CDR3 runs from the conserved cysteine through the conserved F or W. The D gene is left open where the match is weak. Only part of the rows carry a size: once, few, many, or a class if the clone is expanded.

TRBD1,TRBV29-1,-,TRBJ1-2,CSVVGDRDSYGYTF,TGCAGCGTTGTGGGGGACCGGGACAGCTATGGCTACACCTTC
-,TRBV4-1,-,TRBJ2-1,CARGPAGLGNEQFF,TGCGCCAGAGGGCCCGCGGGGCTTGGCAATGAGCAGTTCTTC
-,TRBV19,-,TRBJ1-2,CASSIEGKLGYGYTF,TGTGCCAGTAGTATTGAGGGGAAGCTTGGCTATGGCTACACCTTC
-,TRBV20-1,-,TRBJ2-7,CNVRERSEQYF,TGCAACGTGCGGGAAAGAAGCGAGCAGTACTTC
-,TRBV28,-,TRBJ1-4,CASSFIQVGGEKLFF,TGTGCCAGCAGTTTCATACAGGTTGGTGGAGAAAAACTGTTTTTT
-,TRBV4-1,few,TRBJ1-5,CASSQTLYNRNQPQHF,TGCGCCAGCAGCCAAACCCTATACAACAGAAATCAGCCCCAGCATTTT
-,TRBV28,-,TRBJ2-7,CASRNSWPSYEQYF,TGTGCCAGCAGAAATTCCTGGCCGTCTTACGAGCAGTACTTC
TRBD2,TRBV7-3,-,TRBJ2-1,CASSFFSSGRAYNEQFF,TGTGCCAGCAGCTTTTTTTCTAGCGGGAGGGCCTACAATGAGCAGTTCTTC
-,TRBV18,-,TRBJ2-2,CASSRQNTGELFF,TGTGCCAGCTCACGCCAGAACACCGGGGAGCTGTTTTTT
-,TRBV28,-,TRBJ1-2,CASSFGAFYGYTF,TGTGCCAGCAGTTTTGGGGCCTTCTATGGCTACACCTTC
-,TRBV25-1,-,TRBJ1-4,CASSELGAGAGEKLFF,TGTGCCAGCAGTGAATTAGGGGCAGGGGCGGGTGAAAAACTGTTTTTT
TRBD1,TRBV5-1,-,TRBJ2-1,CASSLQGADSEQFF,TGCGCCAGCAGCTTACAGGGGGCGGATAGTGAGCAGTTCTTC
TRBD1,TRBV7-9,-,TRBJ2-1,CASSLTGAREQFF,TGTGCCAGCAGCTTAACAGGGGCTCGTGAGCAGTTCTTC
TRBD2,TRBV7-6,-,TRBJ2-1,CASSQGLARNNEQFF,TGTGCCAGCAGCCAGGGACTAGCGAGAAACAATGAGCAGTTCTTC
-,TRBV28,-,TRBJ1-3,CASSLGQQTSGNTIYF,TGTGCCAGCAGTTTAGGGCAGCAAACCTCTGGAAACACCATATATTTT
-,TRBV28,-,TRBJ2-5,CASSLWPVGSGDKDQETQYF,TGTGCCAGCAGTTTATGGCCCGTCGGCTCGGGGGACAAAGACCAAGAGACCCAGTACTTC
TRBD2,TRBV18,-,TRBJ2-7,CASSPGSGSYEQYF,TGTGCCAGCTCACCAGGGAGCGGGAGTTACGAGCAGTACTTC
-,TRBV18,-,TRBJ1-4,CASSPDKGEKLFF,TGTGCCAGCTCACCGGACAAGGGGGAAAAACTGTTTTTT
-,TRBV19,-,TRBJ2-7,CASTRGPGPPAYEQYF,TGTGCCAGTACAAGAGGACCGGGACCTCCAGCCTACGAGCAGTACTTC
TRBD2,TRBV5-1,-,TRBJ2-2,CASRSGTTGELFF,TGCGCCAGCAGGTCCGGGACTACAGGGGAGCTGTTTTTT
-,TRBV6-5,-,TRBJ2-3,CASTGTDTQYF,TGTGCCAGCACGGGCACAGATACGCAGTATTTT
-,TRBV11-1,-,TRBJ2-1,CASSLVRSSYNEQFF,TGTGCCAGCAGCTTAGTTAGGAGCTCCTACAATGAGCAGTTCTTC
-,TRBV9,-,TRBJ1-2,CASSSGRSDGYTF,TGTGCCAGCAGCTCAGGACGGTCTGACGGCTACACCTTC
-,TRBV25-1,-,TRBJ2-2,CASSYTGELFF,TGTGCCAGCAGTTACACCGGGGAGCTGTTTTTT